The 24 T cell receptor beta chains given below trace back to one sample, sequenced in a study of T cells in Graves' hyperthyroidism and ophthalmopathy. The investigators amplified TCR beta CDR3 regions from RNA transcripts. RT-PCR in the first round (using the HTBI primer set) targeted the TCR CDR3. A single record per CDR3 protein comes from TCRdb applying MiXCR to the multiplex PCR reads. The table lists about 350,000 distinct CDR3 sequences, approximately 14% of them singletons. Sequenced input: blood. These receptors all stem from a woman aged 40 to 50 with Graves' ophthalmopathy.

At least ten counts were recorded for this clonotype. The rearrangement joins TRBV3-1 to TRBJ1-4; D remains unclear. V was shortened by 6 bases and J by 5 bases, with 16 bases between the two germline ends. This CDR3 has 15 residues. Per germline, CDR1 LGHDT and CDR2 YNNKEL (reference sequence). The chain's CDR3 is CASRHKLGGNEKLFF. Written as DNA, the CDR3 is TGTGCCAGCAGACACAAGCTGGGCGGGAATGAAAAACTGTTTTTT.

This clonotype has at least ten counts. The V call is TRBV10-2, the J call TRBJ1-1; 7 bases are a match to TRBD1. The CDR3 sequence is 19 residues long. The germline V gene has CDR1 WSHSY and CDR2 SAAADI. Trimming took 2 bases from V and 6 from J; bases not matched to a gene: 21. This CDR3 reads CASSEAFFPIGDREAEAFF. The CDR3 coding sequence is TGCGCCAGCAGTGAGGCCTTCTTCCCGATTGGAGACAGGGAGGCTGAAGCTTTCTTT.

The table lists this clonotype with many counts. Written as DNA, the CDR3 is TGCAGCGTCCCTGTGGGGAGAGGGGCTGCAGCAGATACGCAGTATTTT. Its protein is CSVPVGRGAAADTQYF. This chain links TRBV29-1 with TRBJ2-3; D tentatively reads TRBD1 or TRBD2 (5 bases each). V dropped 6 bases and J dropped 4 bases, with 23 bases sitting between them. CDR1 SQVTM and CDR2 ANQGSEA come from the germline V gene. The CDR3 is 16 residues long.

This clonotype has a handful of counts. The genes are TRBV19 and TRBJ1-4; TRBD1 matches 7 bases. The length of the CDR3 is 15 residues. Germline V gene data show CDR1 as LNHDA and CDR2 as SQIVND (reference sequence). V lost 6 bases and J lost 7; bases outside the gene matches: 11. The CDR3 DNA reads as TGTGCCAGTAGGGATTTAACAGGGGTTGGTGAAAAACTGTTTTTT. Translating gives CASRDLTGVGEKLFF.

This clonotype showed up many times. CDR3 sequence: CASSLDSGGTDTQYF. CDR3 bases: TGTGCCAGCAGCTTAGATTCAGGGGGCACAGATACGCAGTATTTT. V is TRBV7-2 and J is TRBJ2-3, with D possibly TRBD1 on 6 matching bases. Trimming shortened V by 1 base and J by 1 base, and 9 bases separated the two germline ends. The CDR3 totals 15 residues. Germline CDR1 is SGHTA and CDR2 is FQGNSA. Drawing the rest from reference TRBV7-2 and TRBJ2-3, the complete variable domain is GAGVSQSPSNKVTEKGKDVELRCDPISGHTALYWYRQSLGQGLEFLIYFQGNSAPDKSGLPSDRFSAERTGGSVSTLTIQRTQQEDSAVYLCASSLDSGGTDTQYFGPGTRLTVL.

This clonotype showed up many times. The V gene is TRBV12-3 or TRBV12-4, the J gene TRBJ1-6, with TRBD1 matching over 8 bases. Losses at the gene ends were 3 bases for V and 2 bases for J; bases not matched to a gene: 15. The CDR3 extends over 20 amino acids. CDR3 amino acids: CASSFPSGGHGGTYNSPLHF. CDR3 coding DNA: TGTGCCAGCAGTTTCCCCTCAGGGGGCCACGGAGGCACCTATAATTCACCCCTCCACTTT.

This clonotype was seen only a few times. The rearrangement joins TRBV7-8 to TRBJ1-2, with a weak D call TRBD1 (6 bases). The CDR3 is made up of 14 amino acids. Trimming stripped 1 base from V and 8 bases from J, with 14 bases between. Per germline, CDR1 SGHVS and CDR2 FQNEAQ. The CDR3 spells CASSLVDRIGGYTF. CDR3 DNA sequence: TGTGCCAGCAGCTTAGTCGACAGGATCGGGGGCTACACCTTC.

This clonotype showed up many times. The rearrangement uses TRBV7-9 and TRBJ1-2, with D uncertain. Germline assignment: CDR1 SEHNR and CDR2 FQNEAQ (reference sequence). The CDR3 runs to 15 residues. The V and J ends lost 5 bases and 1 base respectively, with 14 bases between them. The CDR3 DNA follows: TGTGCCAGCAGCCCCGGTATCGGCAGTAACTATGGCTACACCTTC. Protein sequence: CASSPGIGSNYGYTF.

This clonotype was detected ten times or more. The V and J genes are TRBV28 and TRBJ2-7; D is ambiguous. This CDR3 is built from 15 residues. Germline V gene sequence: CDR1 MDHEN, CDR2 SYDVKM. The germline V and J ends were trimmed by 7 bases and 2 bases, with 18 bases remaining between them. For the CDR3, the DNA is TGTGCCAGCACCGCCTCCCGAGACGGGCCCTACGAGCAGTACTTC. The encoded protein is CASTASRDGPYEQYF.

This chain links TRBV18 with TRBJ2-7, with D hard to call. The CDR3 is 13 amino acids. The germline V gene has CDR1 KGHSH and CDR2 LQKENI. Between the trimmed V and J ends, which lost 4 bases and 0 bases, there was a span of 7 bases. This CDR3 reads CASSQSYSYEQYF. The CDR3 nucleotides are TGTGCCAGCTCACAAAGCTACTCCTACGAGCAGTACTTC.

The V and J genes are TRBV25-1 and TRBJ1-2; 9 positions agree with TRBD1. V lost 5 bases to trimming and J lost 8 bases; unmatched junction nucleotides: 9. CDR1 is MGHDK, CDR2 SYGVNS, per germline. The CDR3 length is 14 residues. The CDR3 loop is CASSTGGGWGGYTF. In DNA, the CDR3 is TGTGCCAGCAGTACAGGGGGCGGATGGGGCGGCTACACCTTC.

This clonotype was found many times. J is TRBJ2-7 and V is TRBV28; D is undetermined. The CDR3 consists of 15 residues. Germline CDR1 is MDHEN and CDR2 is SYDVKM. Trimming took 6 bases from V and 0 from J, leaving 15 bases between them. CDR3 DNA sequence: TGTGCCAGCAGAGATTTTCGGGTTAGCTCCTACGAGCAGTACTTC. Translated: CASRDFRVSSYEQYF.

The rearrangement joins TRBV3-1 to TRBJ1-3, with unresolved D. The CDR3 is 16 amino acids. Germline loops: CDR1 LGHDT, CDR2 YNNKEL (reference sequence). The ends were cut back, 7 bases at V and 0 bases at J, with 16 bases in the middle. The CDR3 DNA reads as TGTGCCAGCACTCCTACATGGTTGAGCTCTGGAAACACCATATATTTT. As protein: CASTPTWLSSGNTIYF.

The CDR3 loop reads CSARIVRGGLQETQYF. CDR3 nucleotides: TGCAGTGCTAGAATAGTCCGGGGGGGATTACAAGAGACCCAGTACTTC. The V call is TRBV20-1, the J call TRBJ2-5, with TRBD2 matching over 8 bases. V dropped 2 bases and J dropped 2; count of bases not matched to a gene: 10. Germline-derived CDR1 and CDR2 are DFQATT and SNEGSKA (reference sequence). The CDR3 spans 16 residues.

Details on this clonotype: This may stem from a read error, because a much larger clone lies one nucleotide away. Here the CDR3 omits its conserved ending phenylalanine or tryptophan, so a read error is the likely source. V usage is TRBV11-3 and J usage is TRBJ1-2; TRBD1 might be the D (5 bases). The CDR3 runs to 15 residues. The V gene's germline CDR1 is SGHNT and CDR2 YENEEA. Trimming cost V 4 bases and J 0 bases, with 12 bases left between them. CDR3 sequence: CASSSWTTANYGYTS. In DNA, the CDR3 is TGTGCCAGCAGCTCCTGGACAACAGCTAACTATGGCTACACCTCC.

The chain carries TRBV28 and TRBJ2-1, with 8 nucleotides matching TRBD2. CDR1 is MDHEN and CDR2 is SYDVKM in the germline V gene. The CDR3 has 15 residues. V gave up 2 bases and J gave up 4 bases; unmatched junction bases: 4. CDR3 nucleotides: TGTGCCAGCAGTTTACAACGGGGGGGATACAATGAGCAGTTCTTC. Protein product: CASSLQRGGYNEQFF. The full variable domain, rest sourced from reference TRBV28 and TRBJ2-1, is DVKVTQSSRYLVKRTGEKVFLECVQDMDHENMFWYRQDPGLGLRLIYFSYDVKMKEKGDIPEGYSVSREKKERFSLILESASTNQTSMYLCASSLQRGGYNEQFFGPGTRLTVL.

This clonotype has a handful of counts. The CDR3 loop is CASSHRDRVREQYF. The DNA for the CDR3 is TGTGCCAGCAGCCACCGGGACAGGGTCCGCGAGCAGTACTTC. The J gene is TRBJ2-7, the V gene TRBV7-9; 9 bases line up with TRBD1. This CDR3 spans 14 amino acids. From germline, CDR1 is SEHNR and CDR2 FQNEAQ (reference sequence). Germline trimming cut 5 bases from V and 6 bases from J; bases unmatched to any gene: 8.

This chain links TRBV7-8 with TRBJ1-5; D not certain. V lost 2 bases, J lost 6 bases, and 17 bases lay in between. CDR3 length: 16 amino acids. Germline V gives CDR1 SGHVS, CDR2 FQNEAQ. The CDR3 DNA is TGTGCCAGCAGCTTAATGAGGATGGGTCCCCCTCAGCCCCAGCATTTT. As protein: CASSLMRMGPPQPQHF.

The V and J genes are TRBV6-1 and TRBJ1-6; D is ambiguous. V lost 4 bases to trimming and J lost 10 bases, with 11 bases between them. The CDR3 runs 13 residues. Germline V gene sequence: CDR1 MNHNS, CDR2 SASEGT. CDR3 region: CASSVASGSPLHF. In nucleotides, the CDR3 is TGTGCCAGCAGTGTCGCTTCGGGATCACCCCTCCACTTT.

This clonotype has ten or more counts. V usage is TRBV2 and J usage is TRBJ1-2; TRBD1 might be the D (5 bases). The CDR3 is 13 residues long. Trimming removed 5 bases from V and 4 bases from J, with 11 bases in between. Germline lookup yields CDR1 SNHLY and CDR2 FYNNEI. CDR3 region: CASSPSTGYGYTF. Here the CDR3 DNA reads TGTGCCAGCAGTCCATCAACAGGCTATGGCTACACCTTC. The complete variable domain, with remaining parts taken from reference TRBV2 and TRBJ1-2, reads EPEVTQTPSHQVTQMGQEVILRCVPISNHLYFYWYRQILGQKVEFLVSFYNNEISEKSEIFDDQFSVERPDGSNFTLKIRSTKLEDSAMYFCASSPSTGYGYTFGSGTRLTVV.

This clonotype was counted a few times. The rearrangement links TRBV5-5 to TRBJ1-1; D is uncertain. V shed 2 bases and J shed 3 bases, with 14 bases lying between them. The CDR3 length is 15 residues. Germline V lookup: CDR1 SGHKS, CDR2 YYEKEE (reference sequence). The CDR3 spells CASSFGDRWHTEAFF. The CDR3 DNA reads as TGTGCCAGCAGCTTTGGAGACCGCTGGCACACTGAAGCTTTCTTT.

Many counts were recorded for this clonotype. CDR3 amino acids: CASSPRDSYGYTF. In DNA, the CDR3 is TGTGCCAGCAGCCCCCGGGACAGCTACGGCTACACCTTC. The chain combines TRBV14 with TRBJ1-2, with 7 bases fitting TRBD1. With V trimmed by 4 bases and J by 8 bases, 7 bases remained unmatched. CDR1 and CDR2 (germline): SGHDN, FVKESK. The CDR3 runs 13 residues. The complete variable domain, with remaining parts taken from reference TRBV14 and TRBJ1-2, reads EAGVTQFPSHSVIEKGQTVTLRCDPISGHDNLYWYRRVMGKEIKFLLHFVKESKQDESGMPNNRFLAERTGGTYSTLKVQPAELEDSGVYFCASSPRDSYGYTFGSGTRLTVV.

The chain uses TRBV20-1 and TRBJ2-7; 12 bases align to TRBD2. V was clipped by 0 bases and J by 4 bases; unmatched bases: 16. The CDR3 has 19 amino acids. Per germline, CDR1 DFQATT and CDR2 SNEGSKA (reference sequence). The CDR3 reads CSARDPWASGGAGGYEQYF. The CDR3 DNA reads TGCAGTGCTAGAGATCCCTGGGCTAGCGGGGGGGCTGGTGGTTACGAGCAGTACTTC.

The table lists this clonotype with many counts. The V and J genes are TRBV19 and TRBJ1-1; D remains unclear. From germline, CDR1 is LNHDA and CDR2 SQIVND (reference sequence). V gave up 4 bases and J gave up 0 bases, with 6 bases separating them. The CDR3 runs to 13 residues. The chain's CDR3 is CASSSVLNTEAFF. In DNA, the CDR3 is TGTGCCAGTAGTAGTGTCTTGAACACTGAAGCTTTCTTT.